The clone carrying this T cell receptor (beta chain) was seen many times. Its specificity is unknown. Trimming cost V 1 base and J 1 base, with 7 bases left between them. The CDR3 is made up of 13 amino acids. Germline CDR1 is SQVTM and CDR2 is ANQGSEA. The record originates from a study of CD8 T cells in ankylosing spondylitis. The study's findings and limits: Some of the motif variants had earlier been found in reactive arthritis patients' fluid and blood. Seven or eight highly homologous variants made up a TCR beta motif, and this motif appeared characteristic of ankylosing spondylitis blood. The clones that were linked to disease were reported to be significantly enriched in matched synovial fluid samples from ankylosing spondylitis patients.

Libraries of TCR beta came from quantitative 5'-RACE with molecular barcodes. TCRdb reprocessed the 5' RACE reads with MiXCR, giving one entry per CDR3 protein. In the table there are 300,000 to 400,000 distinct CDR3 sequences, roughly 11% of which are singletons. The origin of this receptor is a female donor with ankylosing spondylitis or in good health (not recorded which). This chain links TRBV29-1 with TRBJ1-1; D perhaps matches TRBD1 (5 bases). The sequenced sample was blood, either unsorted or a sorted T cell fraction (not recorded which). CDR3 coding DNA: TGCAGCGTTGAAGGGAGGGGGAACACTGAAGCTTTCTTT. It translates to CSVEGRGNTEAFF.